The 30 T cell receptor beta chains reported below all come from one sample, sequenced in a study of human T cells and chemical hapten exposure. MiXCR, applied by TCRdb to the RACE reads, yields one record per CDR3 protein. Of 89,000 or so distinct CDR3 sequences in the sample, 6.6% were seen once. Time point here: patch test 2, 6 weeks after DPC sensitization. Treatment defined: therapeutic diphenylcyclopropenone sensitization with weekly scalp DPC. Sequenced material: whole blood, taken in connection with sensitization to the hapten diphenylcyclopropenone (DPC). The receptors derive from a woman in her 30s with alopecia areata. Some clones in this sample may be carry-over from other donors' samples.

This clonotype was seen many times. The rearrangement joins TRBV5-5 to TRBJ2-1; 7 bases are shared with TRBD2. CDR1 and CDR2 from the germline V gene are SGHKS and YYEKEE (reference sequence). V was pared by 4 bases and J by 0 bases, with 4 bases of the junction left unmatched. This CDR3 contains 15 residues. The CDR3 spells CASSQRGDSYNEQFF. In DNA form, the CDR3 reads TGTGCCAGCAGCCAACGGGGGGACTCCTACAATGAGCAGTTCTTC.

The chain employs TRBV5-1 and TRBJ2-6, with TRBD1 identical over 7 bases. Germline V gene lookup returns CDR1 SGHRS and CDR2 YFSETQ. V gave up 4 bases and J gave up 0 bases; unmatched junction bases: 10. The CDR3 runs to 18 residues. The CDR3 spells CASSPQGTASSGANVLTF. Written as DNA, the CDR3 is TGCGCCAGCAGCCCACAAGGGACAGCGAGCTCTGGGGCCAACGTCCTGACTTTC.

This clonotype has a handful of counts. The junction shows a germline mismatch at one end, possibly a read error. This chain connects TRBV2 to TRBJ2-7; 7 positions agree with TRBD2. This CDR3 has 15 residues. Germline values: CDR1 SNHLY, CDR2 FYNNEI. The CDR3 spells CVSSETGGTTREQYF. As DNA, the CDR3 is TGTGTCAGCAGTGAAACTGGAGGGACTACGCGGGAGCAGTACTTC.

This clonotype occurred many times. The rearrangement uses TRBV12-3 or TRBV12-4 and TRBJ2-7, with a possible D match to TRBD1 (5 bases). The CDR3 contains 13 residues. V lost 6 bases and J lost 5, with 14 bases in between. The CDR3 is CASSTQGRDEQYF. CDR3 DNA: TGTGCCAGCAGCACCCAGGGCCGGGACGAGCAGTACTTC.

This clonotype was recorded a few times. This sequence joins TRBV9 and TRBJ2-5; D is perhaps TRBD2 (6 bases). V lost 0 bases to trimming and J lost 5 bases, with 14 bases between them. Germline loops: CDR1 SGDLS, CDR2 YYNGEE. The CDR3 length is 15 residues. The CDR3 DNA reads TGTGCCAGCAGCGTAGAGCCGGGAGCGGTTGAGACCCAGTACTTC. Its protein is CASSVEPGAVETQYF.

This clonotype turned up a few times. This rearrangement joins TRBV12-3 or TRBV12-4 to TRBJ1-2, with a weak D call TRBD1 (6 bases). Deletions cut 5 bases from V and 4 bases from J, with 11 bases between. The CDR3 sequence is 13 residues long. CDR3 nucleotide sequence: TGTGCCAGCAGTCACGGACAGTTCTATGGCTACACCTTC. The encoded protein is CASSHGQFYGYTF.

This clonotype has at least ten counts. The gene calls are TRBV21-1 and TRBJ1-1; the listed D gene, TRBD1, was not tested against the DNA. TRBV21-1 is shown as a pseudogene. The CDR3 runs 18 residues. The CDR3 coding sequence is TGTGCCAGCCTTTCCCCGGGACAGGGCAATTCAGGGAACACTGAAGCTTTCTTT. Translated, it gives CASLSPGQGNSGNTEAFF.

This clonotype has at least ten counts. The chain employs TRBV6-5 and TRBJ2-4; D is unresolved. Germline V CDR1 and CDR2: MNHEY, SVGAGI. The CDR3 length is 14 residues. V was clipped by 7 bases and J by 8 bases, with 18 bases between them. The CDR3 is CASTSIYSSDIQYF. The DNA of the CDR3 is TGTGCCAGCACCTCAATCTACTCGAGCGACATTCAGTACTTC.

This clonotype has a count of ten or more. The chain has TRBV6-1 and TRBJ2-1; a possible D gene is TRBD2 (5 bases). The CDR3 loop spans 14 amino acids. Between the trimmed V and J ends, which lost 7 bases and 7 bases, there was a span of 17 bases. CDR1 is MNHNS, CDR2 SASEGT, per germline. CDR3 sequence: CASTDTRGWNEQFF. CDR3 bases: TGTGCCAGCACCGATACCCGGGGTTGGAATGAGCAGTTCTTC.

This clonotype appeared a few times. This chain joins TRBV9 and TRBJ2-3; a weak D match, TRBD2 (6 bases). The CDR3 contains 14 residues. Trimming removed 3 bases from V and 2 bases from J, with 10 bases in between. Looked up from germline, CDR1 is SGDLS and CDR2 is YYNGEE. In DNA form, the CDR3 reads TGTGCCAGCAGCGGCGGGGACTTCACAGATACGCAGTATTTT. It encodes CASSGGDFTDTQYF.

This clonotype was seen more than once but under ten times. This chain joins TRBV29-1 and TRBJ1-5; tentatively, D is TRBD1 (6 bases). Germline CDR1 reads SQVTM; CDR2 reads ANQGSEA. V lost 1 base and J lost 5, with 9 bases in between. This CDR3 has 13 residues. Here the CDR3 reads CSVEVQGDQPQHF. DNA of the CDR3: TGCAGCGTTGAAGTACAGGGAGATCAGCCCCAGCATTTT.

The sample holds many counts of this clonotype. The chain couples TRBV12-3 or TRBV12-4 to TRBJ2-3, with a weak D call TRBD2 (6 bases). The length of the CDR3 is 13 residues. Trimming cost V 3 bases and J 6 bases, with 10 bases left between them. The CDR3 region has the DNA TGTGCCAGCAGTTTTCGGGAGTTGGATACGCAGTATTTT. Protein product: CASSFRELDTQYF.

The sample holds a few counts of this clonotype. V is TRBV20-1 and J is TRBJ1-1, with D unclear. CDR3 length: 15 amino acids. Germline loops: CDR1 DFQATT, CDR2 SNEGSKA (reference sequence). With 0 bases removed from V and 3 bases from J, the gap between germline ends came to 14 bases. CDR3 nucleotide sequence: TGCAGTGCTAGAGATCCAGTCTACCCCGACACTGAAGCTTTCTTT. Its translation is CSARDPVYPDTEAFF.

This clonotype has a count of ten or more. The rearrangement joins TRBV5-6 to TRBJ1-4; D remains unclear. There are 13 residues in the CDR3. Germline V lookup: CDR1 SGHDT, CDR2 YYEEEE. The germline V and J ends were trimmed by 0 bases and 8 bases, with 8 bases remaining between them. The CDR3 loop reads CASSLGDLEKLFF. Here the CDR3 DNA reads TGTGCCAGCAGCTTGGGGGATTTGGAAAAACTGTTTTTT.

A few counts support this clonotype. The chain carries TRBV2 and TRBJ1-5; D might be TRBD1 (5 bases). Germline V gene data show CDR1 as SNHLY and CDR2 as FYNNEI. The CDR3 spans 15 residues. V lost 0 bases and J lost 2, with 8 bases in between. CDR3 in DNA: TGTGCCAGCAGTGAAGCAGGGGTCGGCAATCAGCCCCAGCATTTT. Protein product: CASSEAGVGNQPQHF. Variable domain in full (rest from reference TRBV2 and TRBJ1-5): EPEVTQTPSHQVTQMGQEVILRCVPISNHLYFYWYRQILGQKVEFLVSFYNNEISEKSEIFDDQFSVERPDGSNFTLKIRSTKLEDSAMYFCASSEAGVGNQPQHFGDGTRLSIL.

This clonotype was recorded at least ten times. The V and J genes are TRBV12-3 or TRBV12-4 and TRBJ2-7, with 8 bases matching TRBD1. There are 14 residues in the CDR3. Trimming took 5 bases from V and 2 from J; bases not matched to a gene: 5. The CDR3: CASSRTGYPYEQYF. In DNA form, the CDR3 reads TGTGCCAGCAGTAGGACAGGGTATCCCTACGAGCAGTACTTC.

This clonotype was seen repeatedly, ten times or more. The chain employs TRBV20-1 and TRBJ1-5, with unresolved D. This CDR3 has 14 residues. The germline V gene has CDR1 DFQATT and CDR2 SNEGSKA (reference sequence). V was shortened by 0 bases and J by 3 bases, with 9 bases between the two germline ends. CDR3 nucleotide sequence: TGCAGTGCTAGAGATGGGCAGGTCAATCAGCCCCAGCATTTT. It translates to CSARDGQVNQPQHF.

CDR3 in amino acids: CASSTGQRQETQYF. As DNA, the CDR3 is TGCGCCAGCAGCACGGGACAGAGACAAGAGACCCAGTACTTC. The V and J genes are TRBV5-1 and TRBJ2-5; 7 nucleotides agree with TRBD1. Germline assignment: CDR1 SGHRS and CDR2 YFSETQ. CDR3 length equals 14 residues. V was clipped by 4 bases and J by 2 bases; unmatched bases: 5.

V gene TRBV27 combines with J gene TRBJ2-1; TRBD1 aligns across 7 bases. The V and J ends lost 3 bases and 4 bases, in that order; junction bases with no gene match: 6. Germline V gene lookup returns CDR1 MNHEY and CDR2 SMNVEV (reference sequence). The CDR3 covers 15 residues. CDR3 sequence (DNA): TGTGCCAGCAGTTTGGGACAGAAGTTATACAATGAGCAGTTCTTC. Translated: CASSLGQKLYNEQFF.

This clonotype was counted ten times or more. The V and J genes are TRBV5-1 and TRBJ2-5, with D unclear. The CDR3 runs 17 residues. The V end was cut by 2 bases, the J end by 5 bases, with 22 bases between. CDR1 is SGHRS and CDR2 is YFSETQ in the germline V gene. CDR3 amino acids: CASSFAPQGSNGETQYF. CDR3 nucleotides: TGCGCCAGCAGCTTCGCCCCACAAGGGTCTAATGGGGAGACCCAGTACTTC.

The rearrangement joins TRBV12-3 or TRBV12-4 to TRBJ1-1; TRBD1 matches at 9 bases. Losses at the gene ends were 7 bases for V and 7 bases for J; bases not matched to a gene: 13. The CDR3 extends over 15 amino acids. Here the CDR3 reads CASTYPTGGPLEAFF. For the CDR3, the DNA is TGTGCCAGCACCTACCCTACAGGGGGCCCGCTTGAAGCTTTCTTT.

This clonotype was seen repeatedly, ten times or more. The chain is built from TRBV10-3 and TRBJ1-3; 7 nucleotides match TRBD1. Trimming took 6 bases from V and 3 from J; bases not matched to a gene: 2. There are 13 residues in the CDR3. Germline CDR1 is ENHRY and CDR2 is SYGVKD. CDR3 sequence (DNA): TGTGCCATCAGGAGGGACAGTGGAAACACCATATATTTT. This encodes CAIRRDSGNTIYF.

About this clonotype itself: This may arise from a read error, as a much more abundant clone is one base away. This chain connects TRBV7-2 to TRBJ1-5; no definite D call. Germline values: CDR1 SGHTA, CDR2 FQGNSA. The CDR3 totals 15 residues. The chain's CDR3 is CASSRELYSNRPQHF. The CDR3 DNA reads as TGTGCCAGCAGCCGGGAGCTCTATAGCAATCGGCCCCAGCATTTT.

This clonotype was seen many times. This chain uses TRBV20-1 with TRBJ2-7, with TRBD1 identical over 7 bases. V lost 5 bases and J lost 2; bases outside the gene matches: 12. Germline V lookup: CDR1 DFQATT, CDR2 SNEGSKA (reference sequence). This CDR3 spans 15 amino acids. The DNA for the CDR3 is TGCAGTGCTGCGCCCCTAGGGGGCGTTGCCTACGAGCAGTACTTC. Its protein product is CSAAPLGGVAYEQYF.

This clonotype was seen only a few times. The chain recombines TRBV2 with TRBJ2-3; D not resolved. This CDR3 is 10 amino acids long. V gave up 4 bases and J gave up 5 bases, with 1 base separating them. Germline loops: CDR1 SNHLY, CDR2 FYNNEI. The CDR3 reads CASSGDTQYF. DNA of the CDR3: TGTGCCAGCAGTGGAGATACGCAGTATTTT.

This clonotype was found many times. The rearrangement joins TRBV3-1 to TRBJ2-1, with TRBD2 matching over 14 bases. Looked up from germline, CDR1 is LGHDT and CDR2 is YNNKEL (reference sequence). The CDR3 length is 16 residues. The V and J ends lost 4 bases and 3 bases, in that order; junction bases with no gene match: 2. The CDR3: CASSRLAGGRYNEQFF. CDR3 coding DNA: TGTGCCAGCAGCCGACTAGCGGGGGGGCGCTACAATGAGCAGTTCTTC.

The chain combines TRBV29-1 with TRBJ2-2, with TRBD2 identical over 11 bases. The CDR3 runs 14 residues. V was clipped by 6 bases and J by 7 bases; unmatched bases: 7. Germline lookup yields CDR1 SQVTM and CDR2 ANQGSEA. The CDR3 protein is CSVFSGGAYGELFF. The DNA of the CDR3 is TGCAGCGTATTTAGCGGGGGGGCGTACGGGGAGCTGTTTTTT.

This clonotype was seen at least ten times. The chain links TRBV27 to TRBJ2-3, with 7 bases aligning to TRBD2. Germline assignment: CDR1 MNHEY and CDR2 SMNVEV (reference sequence). Trimming cost V 3 bases and J 7 bases; bases outside gene matches: 13. The CDR3 extends over 16 amino acids. CDR3: CASSFLRLAGPNTQYF. The CDR3, as DNA: TGTGCCAGCAGTTTCCTACGACTAGCCGGTCCAAATACGCAGTATTTT.

This rearrangement joins TRBV5-1 to TRBJ1-1; 9 nucleotides line up with TRBD1. Trimming removed 1 base from V and 5 bases from J; junction bases left unmatched: 6. Germline CDR1 and CDR2: SGHRS and YFSETQ. The CDR3 has 15 residues. The CDR3: CASSLMGQGYTEAFF. The CDR3 bases are TGCGCCAGCAGCTTGATGGGACAGGGTTATACTGAAGCTTTCTTT.

The V call is TRBV5-1, the J call TRBJ2-5, with D uncertain. The CDR3 consists of 15 residues. Germline-derived CDR1 and CDR2 are SGHRS and YFSETQ. The V end was cut by 4 bases, the J end by 0 bases, with 13 bases between. The CDR3 loop reads CASSMNMGYQETQYF. In DNA, the CDR3 is TGCGCCAGCAGCATGAACATGGGCTACCAAGAGACCCAGTACTTC.